This passage covers 16 T cell receptor beta chains from one sample sequenced in a study of early T cells in non-severe SARS-CoV-2 infection. Each CDR3 protein is one row after TCRdb ran MiXCR on the 5' RACE reads. The sample holds tens of thousands of distinct CDR3 sequences, roughly 18% seen once. Specimen: whole blood, collected at baseline. These receptors were taken from an adult who was a healthcare worker with PCR-confirmed SARS-CoV-2 infection or an uninfected control (not recorded which).

The chain recombines TRBV6-5 with TRBJ2-2; possibly TRBD2 for D (5 bases). CDR1 and CDR2 from the germline V gene are MNHEY and SVGAGI. This CDR3 has 14 amino acids. With 0 bases removed from V and 6 bases from J, the gap between germline ends came to 8 bases. CDR3: CASSYSRRAGELFF. The DNA of the CDR3 is TGTGCCAGCAGTTACTCGAGGCGGGCCGGGGAGCTGTTTTTT.

This clonotype was seen a few times. The V and J genes are TRBV7-8 and TRBJ2-3, with D uncertain. The CDR3 consists of 14 residues. CDR1 is SGHVS and CDR2 is FQNEAQ in the germline V gene. Deletions cut 1 base from V and 4 bases from J, with 9 bases between. CDR3 sequence (DNA): TGTGCCAGCAGCTTAGGATCCGGCTCAGATACGCAGTATTTT. Protein product: CASSLGSGSDTQYF.

The chain is built from TRBV27 and TRBJ2-2; D not resolved. Germline V gene sequence: CDR1 MNHEY, CDR2 SMNVEV (reference sequence). CDR3 length equals 13 residues. V gave up 7 bases and J gave up 1 base, with 7 bases separating them. CDR3 amino acids: CASTQWNTGELFF. The CDR3 DNA reads as TGTGCCAGCACCCAGTGGAACACCGGGGAGCTGTTTTTT.

This clonotype appeared a few times. DNA of the CDR3: TGCAGTGCCGGGACAGGGGTCAATGAGCAGTTCTTC. Protein: CSAGTGVNEQFF. This chain joins TRBV20-1 and TRBJ2-1; TRBD1 aligns across 10 bases. CDR1 and CDR2 from the germline V gene are DFQATT and SNEGSKA (reference sequence). The CDR3 loop spans 12 amino acids. After removal of 6 bases from V and 6 bases from J, the junction contained 2 bases not matched to a gene.

This clonotype was seen more than once but under ten times. The CDR3 DNA follows: TGTGCCATCAGTGAAGCGGGGGGGCATGAGACCCAGTACTTC. It encodes CAISEAGGHETQYF. The chain joins TRBV10-3 to TRBJ2-5, with TRBD2 matching over 10 bases. The CDR3 runs to 14 residues. V was clipped by 3 bases and J by 5 bases; unmatched bases: 3. Germline V gene sequence: CDR1 ENHRY, CDR2 SYGVKD.

This chain joins TRBV27 and TRBJ1-6; TRBD1 might be the D (5 bases). Germline V gene lookup returns CDR1 MNHEY and CDR2 SMNVEV (reference sequence). V was cut by 8 bases and J by 6 bases, with 20 bases left in between. The CDR3 covers 16 residues. CDR3 bases: TGTGCCAGCGGACGGGACCTCTGGGGAGCTAATTCACCCCTCCACTTT. This codes for CASGRDLWGANSPLHF.

This clonotype was picked up a small number of times. The chain carries TRBV4-1 and TRBJ2-7; possible D gene TRBD1, 5 bases. V lost 1 base and J 3 bases, leaving 10 bases between the germline ends. The germline CDR1 and CDR2 sequences are MGHRA and YSYEKL. The CDR3 contains 14 residues. The CDR3 DNA reads as TGCGCCAGCAGCCAAGGACAGCAATACTACGAGCAGTACTTC. This sequence encodes CASSQGQQYYEQYF.

The chain carries TRBV25-1 and TRBJ2-5, with D hard to call. Trimming shortened V by 5 bases and J by 5 bases, and 9 bases separated the two germline ends. The CDR3 extends over 12 amino acids. In germline, CDR1 is MGHDK, CDR2 SYGVNS. The CDR3 protein is CASSSMRETQYF. In nucleotides, the CDR3 is TGTGCCAGCAGTTCCATGCGTGAGACCCAGTACTTC. The complete variable domain, with remaining parts taken from reference TRBV25-1 and TRBJ2-5, reads EADIYQTPRYLVIGTGKKITLECSQTMGHDKMYWYQQDPGMELHLIHYSYGVNSTEKGDLSSESTVSRIRTEHFPLTLESARPSHTSQYLCASSSMRETQYFGPGTRLLVL.

This clonotype was counted only a few times. The genes are TRBV10-3 and TRBJ2-7; 10 nucleotides align to TRBD1. This CDR3 is 16 amino acids long. The V gene's germline CDR1 is ENHRY and CDR2 SYGVKD. After removal of 6 bases from V and 2 bases from J, the junction contained 10 bases not matched to a gene. As DNA, the CDR3 is TGTGCCATCAGCCCGGGACAGGGGTCCTACCCCTACGAGCAGTACTTC. Its translation is CAISPGQGSYPYEQYF.

This clonotype was counted a few times. This sequence joins TRBV7-6 and TRBJ1-6; D uncertain. The germline V gene encodes CDR1 SGHVS and CDR2 FNYEAQ. The CDR3 is 13 amino acids. The V end lost 5 bases, the J end lost 7 bases, and 9 bases lay between the germline ends. CDR3 amino acids: CASSPGRNSPLHF. The CDR3 coding sequence is TGTGCCAGCAGCCCAGGAAGAAATTCACCCCTCCACTTT.

V is TRBV7-9 and J is TRBJ2-3; D is unclear. Germline CDR1 is SEHNR and CDR2 is FQNEAQ (reference sequence). V was shortened by 8 bases and J by 2 bases, with 8 bases between the two germline ends. The CDR3 contains 12 residues. In DNA form, the CDR3 reads TGTGCCAGCCGCCCTCCCACAGATACGCAGTATTTT. It yields the protein CASRPPTDTQYF.

The CDR3 region has the DNA TGTGCCAGCAGTTTGTGGGGGAATTTACGCGAGCAGTACTTC. This encodes CASSLWGNLREQYF. The rearrangement links TRBV28 to TRBJ2-7, with D perhaps given as TRBD1 or TRBD2 (5 bases each). Trimming took 3 bases from V and 6 from J, leaving 15 bases between them. The CDR3 runs 14 residues. Germline V gives CDR1 MDHEN, CDR2 SYDVKM.

The rearrangement joins TRBV18 to TRBJ1-1, with unresolved D. The CDR3 runs 13 residues. CDR1 is KGHSH and CDR2 is LQKENI in the germline V gene. V dropped 3 bases and J dropped 6 bases, with 11 bases sitting between them. The CDR3 sequence is CASSPVGRAEAFF. CDR3 bases: TGTGCCAGCTCACCGGTCGGGCGAGCTGAAGCTTTCTTT.

The chain uses TRBV6-2 or TRBV6-3 and TRBJ2-3, with D hard to call. The V gene's germline CDR1 is MNHEY and CDR2 SVGEGT. Deletions cut 6 bases from V and 6 bases from J, with 10 bases between. The CDR3 totals 12 residues. The CDR3 DNA reads as TGTGCCAGCAGCCCCACTGAGGATACGCAGTATTTT. The encoded protein is CASSPTEDTQYF.

The chain is built from TRBV12-3 or TRBV12-4 and TRBJ2-7; 7 bases align to TRBD2. The CDR3 is 14 amino acids. With V trimmed by 3 bases and J by 6 bases, 8 bases remained unmatched. Here the CDR3 DNA reads TGTGCCAGCAGTTTCGGGGGGAGGGCCGCCGAGCAGTACTTC. Translating it yields CASSFGGRAAEQYF.

Many counts were recorded for this clonotype. V and J are TRBV12-3 or TRBV12-4 and TRBJ2-2; D possibly corresponds to TRBD1 (6 bases). The ends were cut back, 6 bases at V and 1 base at J, with 9 bases in the middle. The CDR3 runs to 14 residues. CDR3 coding DNA: TGTGCCAGCAGGATGGACAGGAACACCGGGGAGCTGTTTTTT. Protein: CASRMDRNTGELFF.